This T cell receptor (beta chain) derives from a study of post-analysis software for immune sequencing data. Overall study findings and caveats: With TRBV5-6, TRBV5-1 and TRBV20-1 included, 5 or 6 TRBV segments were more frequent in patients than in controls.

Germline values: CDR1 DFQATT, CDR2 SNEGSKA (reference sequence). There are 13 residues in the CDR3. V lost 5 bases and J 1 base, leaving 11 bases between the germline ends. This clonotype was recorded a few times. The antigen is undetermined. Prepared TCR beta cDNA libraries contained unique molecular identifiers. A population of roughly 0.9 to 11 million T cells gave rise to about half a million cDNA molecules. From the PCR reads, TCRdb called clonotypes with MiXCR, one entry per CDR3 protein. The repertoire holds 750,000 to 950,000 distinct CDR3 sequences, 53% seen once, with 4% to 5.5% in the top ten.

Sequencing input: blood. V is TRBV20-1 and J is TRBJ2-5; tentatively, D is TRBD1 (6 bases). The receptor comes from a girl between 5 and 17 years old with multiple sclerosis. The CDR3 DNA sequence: TGCAGTGCTGGGGACATACTCCAAGAGACCCAGTACTTC. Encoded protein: CSAGDILQETQYF.